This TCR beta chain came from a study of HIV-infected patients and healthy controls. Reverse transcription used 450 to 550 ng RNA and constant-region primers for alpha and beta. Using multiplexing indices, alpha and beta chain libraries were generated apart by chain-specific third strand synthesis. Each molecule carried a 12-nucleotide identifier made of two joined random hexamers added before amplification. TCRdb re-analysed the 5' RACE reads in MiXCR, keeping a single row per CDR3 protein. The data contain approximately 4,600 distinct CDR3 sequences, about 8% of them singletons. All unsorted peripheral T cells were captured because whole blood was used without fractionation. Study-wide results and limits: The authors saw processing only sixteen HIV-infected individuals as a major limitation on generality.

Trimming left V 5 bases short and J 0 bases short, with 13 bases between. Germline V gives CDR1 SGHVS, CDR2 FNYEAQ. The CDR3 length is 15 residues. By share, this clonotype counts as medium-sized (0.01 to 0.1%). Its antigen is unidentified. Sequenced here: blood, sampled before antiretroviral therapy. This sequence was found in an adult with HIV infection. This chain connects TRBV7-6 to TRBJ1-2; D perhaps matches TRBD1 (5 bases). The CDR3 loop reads CASSPGPIANYGYTF. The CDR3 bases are TGTGCCAGCAGCCCGGGACCGATAGCTAACTATGGCTACACCTTC.